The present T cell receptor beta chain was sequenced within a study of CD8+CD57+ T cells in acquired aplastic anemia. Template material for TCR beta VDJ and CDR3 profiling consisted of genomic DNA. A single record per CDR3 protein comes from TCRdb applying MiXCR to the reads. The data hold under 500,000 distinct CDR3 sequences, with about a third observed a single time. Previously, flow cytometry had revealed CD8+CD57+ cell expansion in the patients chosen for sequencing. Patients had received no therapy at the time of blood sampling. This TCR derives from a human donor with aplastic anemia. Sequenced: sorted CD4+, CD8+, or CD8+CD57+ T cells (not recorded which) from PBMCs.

The CDR3 is CASLSRRGFVAEAFF. In DNA, the CDR3 is TGTGCCAGCCTATCCCGGAGGGGGTTTGTGGCTGAAGCTTTCTTT. The rearrangement links TRBV6-5 to TRBJ1-1; D might be TRBD1 (6 bases). The CDR3 runs to 15 residues. Trimming shortened V by 8 bases and J by 6 bases, and 22 bases separated the two germline ends. CDR1 is MNHEY, CDR2 SVGAGI, per germline.